The subject of this entry is one T cell receptor (beta chain). Its binding antigen is unknown. Base qualities are not provided; no much larger clone lies one nucleotide away. Using the deep immunoSEQ assay, multiplex PCR amplified TCR CDR3 regions from genomic DNA. Extracted genomic DNA from each cell subset was spread evenly across all wells of several immunoSEQ 96-well plates, with each plate serving as a replicate. Each replicate PCR for sorted subsets received around 0.2 ug genomic DNA, equal to about 30,000 T cell genomes. Purified libraries were quantified with a Qubit 3.0 fluorometer, sized on a Bioanalyzer 2100, and re-quantified with the KAPA Library Quantification kit. A separate single-read 150-cycle Illumina NextSeq 550 flow cell was used to sequence each immunoSEQ 96-well plate. In the paper's pipeline: Because only junctional sequences without quality scores were contained in the immunoSEQ output, filtering matching that applied to full-length reads could not be performed. To assign V/J genes and CDR3, sequences were annotated using PyIR, a Python wrapper for IgBLAST v1.9, with IMGT germline references. Reads with weak V/J assignments (E-value above 1e-6), missing CDR3, stop codons, out-of-frame junctions, or ambiguous translated residues were removed. V3J clonotypes were defined as sequences sharing an identical inferred V gene, J gene, and CDR3 amino acid sequence. The percentage overlap between two repertoires was calculated by dividing the number of shared unique clonotypes by the size of the smaller repertoire. RTK rarefaction, the Chao1 estimator, and Recon v2.1 estimates of unobserved clonotypes were used to assess repertoire richness. For all TCRbeta clonotypes obtained by the gDNA method from four donors, generation probabilities were computed with OLGA. This immuneACCESS table, as held by TCRdb, lists in-frame sequences with V and J called but not all clones. Of the missing ones, under half trace to an unresolved V gene in checked studies; the others have no known cause. From that table come the V and J calls and clone size; the DNA was used to work out D and trimming. Counted in this sample were approximately 2,000,000 clones; under 95% of them appeared once. The ten largest clones add up to 0.3% to 0.45% of the sample.

This entry belongs to a study of shared clonotypes between healthy human individuals (dated by TCRdb to 2018 to 2020). Study-wide context: A couple of women and three men aged 18 to 49 years were included in the cohort. Different laboratories and diverse techniques were used to prepare libraries and sequence TCR repertoires, to increase sequencing depth and limit assay-specific biases. For each donor, CD4 naive and CD4 memory were each given three plates, CD8 naive was given two plates, and CD8 memory was given one plate. To estimate repertoire size and how much clonotypes are shared between individuals, the study performed deep sequencing of blood TCR repertoires from roughly five healthy adults. Leukapheresis yielded between about 0.8 and 8.9 billion PBMCs per donor. The investigation overall reported the following: The small number of donors limited the genetic and exposure-history diversity represented. When a few donors were compared, the shared fraction of clonotypes was approximately 5% for naive CD4, about 4% for naive CD8, more than 2% for memory CD4, and around 0.37% for memory CD8. Clonotypes shared by all four sorted-subset donors showed higher generation probabilities than non-shared clonotypes. Sampling was limited to blood, and TCR repertoires in tissue likely differ from TCR repertoires in blood. Even with the large sequencing depth, rarefaction of the sorted-subset datasets indicated that sequencing was incomplete. Estimated clonotype richness was generally larger for naive than for memory subsets. Pairwise subsampling led to the expectation that sequencing depth would affect the degree of clonotype sharing among donors.

Taken from the germline V gene, the CDR1 and CDR2 loops are SGDLS and YYNGEE. Germline trimming: 4 bases from V, 6 bases from J; junction bases outside gene matches: 10. The CDR3 measures 15 amino acids from cysteine to phenylalanine. This entry keeps only the CDR3 DNA: 45 bases, framed from base 1. Healthy HIV-negative adults with no recently reported acute infections or vaccinations were included as donors. Every donor was a Caucasian adult living in Nashville, Tennessee, USA. CD4+ T cells were enriched through magnetic negative selection, after which naive cells were positively selected on CD45RA and the remaining negative fraction served as the memory subset. After blood collection by leukapheresis, PBMCs were isolated using Ficoll-Histopaque density gradient centrifugation and then cryopreserved in the vapor phase of liquid nitrogen. Analytical flow cytometry was used to check the purity and quantity of every magnetically sorted T cell population. Genomic DNA was isolated from each sorted fraction and quantified by UV absorbance on a Nanodrop 2000c.

Sequencing was performed on naive CD4+ T cells from PBMCs. Interpreted using the paper, the cell subset or site label stands for: CD45RA+ positively selected. Recombination connected TRBV9 to TRBJ2-3; 8 middle bases align to TRBD1. This receptor was obtained from a man aged 18 to 29 in good health. Some clones in this sample may be carry-over from other donors' samples. The DNA reads as follows: TGTGCCAGCAGCACACGACAGGGGAGTGGTGATACGCAGTATTTT. The resulting protein is CASSTRQGSGDTQYF.